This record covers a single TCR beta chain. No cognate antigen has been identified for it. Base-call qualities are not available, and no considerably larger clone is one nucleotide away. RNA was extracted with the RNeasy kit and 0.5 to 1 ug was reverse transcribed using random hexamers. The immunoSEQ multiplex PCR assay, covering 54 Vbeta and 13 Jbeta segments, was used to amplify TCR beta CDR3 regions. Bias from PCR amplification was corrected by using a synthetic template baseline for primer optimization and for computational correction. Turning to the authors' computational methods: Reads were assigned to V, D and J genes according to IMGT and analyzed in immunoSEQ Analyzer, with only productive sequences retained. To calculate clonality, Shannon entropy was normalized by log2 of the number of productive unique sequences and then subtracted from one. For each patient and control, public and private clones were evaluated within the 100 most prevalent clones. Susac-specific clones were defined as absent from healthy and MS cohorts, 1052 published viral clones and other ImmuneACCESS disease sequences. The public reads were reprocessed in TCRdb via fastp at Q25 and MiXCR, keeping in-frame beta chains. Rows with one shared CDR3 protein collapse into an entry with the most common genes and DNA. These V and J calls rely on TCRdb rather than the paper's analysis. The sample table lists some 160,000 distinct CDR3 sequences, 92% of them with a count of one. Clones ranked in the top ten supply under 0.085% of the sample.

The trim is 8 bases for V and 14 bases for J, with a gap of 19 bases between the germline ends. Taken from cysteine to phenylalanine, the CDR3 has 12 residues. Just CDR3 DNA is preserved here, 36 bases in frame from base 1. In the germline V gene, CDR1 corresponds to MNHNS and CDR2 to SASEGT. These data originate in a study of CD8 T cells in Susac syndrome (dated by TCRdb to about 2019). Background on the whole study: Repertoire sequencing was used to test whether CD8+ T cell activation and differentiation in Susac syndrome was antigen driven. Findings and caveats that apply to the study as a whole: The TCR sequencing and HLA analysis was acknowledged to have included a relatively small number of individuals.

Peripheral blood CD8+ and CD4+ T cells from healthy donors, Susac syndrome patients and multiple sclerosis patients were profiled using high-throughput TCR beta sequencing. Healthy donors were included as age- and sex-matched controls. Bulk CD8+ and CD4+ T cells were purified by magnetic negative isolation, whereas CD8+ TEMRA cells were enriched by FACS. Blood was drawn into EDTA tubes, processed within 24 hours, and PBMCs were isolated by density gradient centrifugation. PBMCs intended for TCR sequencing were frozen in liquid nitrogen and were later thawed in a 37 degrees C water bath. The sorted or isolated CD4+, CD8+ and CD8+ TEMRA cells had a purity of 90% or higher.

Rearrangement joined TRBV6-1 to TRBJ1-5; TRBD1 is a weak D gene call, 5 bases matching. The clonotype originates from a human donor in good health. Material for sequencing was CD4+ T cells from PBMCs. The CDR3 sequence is CASRGSSRVEHF. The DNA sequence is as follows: TGTGCCAGCCGGGGTAGTTCCAGGGTAGAGCATTTT.